Each of the 18 T cell receptor beta chains below was sequenced from the same sample in a study of T cell responses to AZD1222 COVID-19 vaccine. Sequencing was performed with immunoSEQ multiplex PCR; in TCRdb, only in-frame clones are kept and a portion is missing. The sample lists under 110,000 clones; about 90% were seen once. Sequences were derived from peripheral blood, sampled 28 days after the second AZD1222 dose. These receptors were obtained from an adult who received the AZD1222 COVID-19 vaccine.

The J gene is TRBJ1-2, the V gene TRBV11-2; TRBD1 is a possible D gene (5 bases). The germline V gene has CDR1 SGHAT and CDR2 FQNNGV. Between the trimmed V and J ends, which lost 5 bases and 7 bases, there was a span of 14 bases. CDR3 length: 13 residues. CDR3 DNA: TGTGCCAGCAGCAACTCCGGGGGTATTGGCTACACCTTC. Protein sequence: CASSNSGGIGYTF.

V and J are TRBV9 and TRBJ2-6; D not certain. V was clipped by 4 bases and J by 0 bases, with 5 bases between them. Germline V CDR1 and CDR2: SGDLS, YYNGEE. CDR3 size: 14 residues. CDR3: CASSPSSGANVLTF. The CDR3 region has the DNA TGTGCCAGCAGCCCGAGCTCTGGGGCCAACGTCCTGACTTTC.

The chain has TRBV29-1 and TRBJ1-1, with 7 bases fitting TRBD1. There are 14 residues in the CDR3. V lost 1 base and J lost 7; bases outside the gene matches: 9. Germline assignment: CDR1 SQVTM and CDR2 ANQGSEA. This chain's CDR3 is CSVEGDSSRGEAFF. CDR3 nucleotide sequence: TGCAGCGTTGAAGGGGACAGTTCTCGTGGTGAAGCTTTCTTT. Filled out from reference TRBV29-1 and TRBJ1-1, the complete variable domain reads SAVISQKPSRDICQRGTSLTIQCQVDSQVTMMFWYRQQPGQSLTLIATANQGSEATYESGFVIDKFPISRPNLTFSTLTVSNMSPEDSSIYLCSVEGDSSRGEAFFGQGTRLTVV.

J is TRBJ2-4 and V is TRBV20-1; D uncertain. Germline V gene data show CDR1 as DFQATT and CDR2 as SNEGSKA (reference sequence). This CDR3 is built from 11 residues. Trimming took off 6 bases at V and 8 bases at J, with 11 bases between the two ends. CDR3 protein: CSAHDGHIQYF. CDR3 nucleotide sequence: TGCAGTGCCCACGACGGGCACATTCAGTACTTC.

This clone was found once. The chain joins TRBV24-1 to TRBJ1-2; no clear D. Germline loops: CDR1 KGHDR, CDR2 SFDVKD. V lost 3 bases to trimming and J lost 7 bases, with 14 bases between them. There are 14 residues in the CDR3. CDR3 sequence reads: CATSDAGKEVGYTF. DNA for the CDR3: TGTGCCACCAGTGATGCGGGGAAGGAAGTTGGCTACACCTTC.

The chain combines TRBV6-2 or TRBV6-3 with TRBJ2-7, with 8 bases identical to TRBD1. The V gene's germline CDR1 is MNHEY and CDR2 SVGEGT. CDR3 size: 16 residues. V was clipped by 4 bases and J by 3 bases; unmatched bases: 11. In DNA, the CDR3 is TGTGCCAGCAGTTGGAATCCGGGACAGGACTACTACGAGCAGTACTTC. Translated, it gives CASSWNPGQDYYEQYF.

The V call is TRBV18, the J call TRBJ1-5; D is possibly TRBD1 (5 bases). V was clipped by 4 bases and J by 0 bases, with 10 bases between them. This CDR3 comprises 15 residues. CDR1 KGHSH and CDR2 LQKENI come from the germline V gene. CDR3 region: CASSQTEYSNQPQHF. The CDR3, as DNA: TGTGCCAGCTCACAGACAGAGTATAGCAATCAGCCCCAGCATTTT.

The gene calls are TRBV27 and TRBJ2-7; 8 nucleotides agree with TRBD1. Unmatched junction bases numbered 11, after V lost 4 bases and J lost 3 bases. CDR1 is MNHEY and CDR2 is SMNVEV in the germline V gene (reference sequence). There are 16 residues in the CDR3. As DNA, the CDR3 is TGTGCCAGCAGTTCGGCAGGGGGCCGATTATTCTACGAGCAGTACTTC. Its translation is CASSSAGGRLFYEQYF.

The V and J genes are TRBV18 and TRBJ1-1, with D unresolved. V shed 1 base and J shed 0 bases, with 6 bases lying between them. The V gene's germline CDR1 is KGHSH and CDR2 LQKENI. The length of the CDR3 is 14 residues. The CDR3 region has the DNA TGTGCCAGCTCACCACTCCGGCTGAACACTGAAGCTTTCTTT. Amino acids: CASSPLRLNTEAFF.

The V call is TRBV7-3, the J call TRBJ1-1; D gene ambiguous. Germline-derived CDR1 and CDR2 are SGHTA and FQGTGA. The CDR3 runs to 13 residues. Trimming stripped 3 bases from V and 1 base from J, with 6 bases between. Here the CDR3 reads CASSLSQNTEAFF. CDR3 sequence (DNA): TGTGCCAGCAGCTTGAGTCAGAACACTGAAGCTTTCTTT.

The V gene is TRBV7-2, the J gene TRBJ1-2; D is undetermined. CDR1 SGHTA and CDR2 FQGNSA come from the germline V gene. V lost 4 bases, J lost 8 bases, and 8 bases lay in between. The CDR3 totals 11 residues. CDR3 DNA: TGTGCCAGCAGCTCCTCGCCCGGCTACACCTTC. Its protein product is CASSSSPGYTF.

The chain recombines TRBV6-7 with TRBJ1-6; D possibly corresponds to TRBD1 (5 bases). TRBV6-7 is an ORF, and what it does is uncertain. The length of the CDR3 is 12 residues. Between the trimmed V and J ends, which lost 9 bases and 4 bases, there was a span of 7 bases. CDR3 amino acids: CARGRYNSPLHF. In DNA form, the CDR3 reads TGTGCCAGGGGACGGTATAATTCACCCCTCCACTTT.

This chain connects TRBV11-2 to TRBJ2-4, with D uncertain. The germline gives CDR1 SGHAT, CDR2 FQNNGV. The CDR3 runs to 14 residues. V dropped 5 bases and J dropped 0 bases, with 8 bases sitting between them. This CDR3 is CASSTNIAKNIQYF. Here the CDR3 DNA reads TGTGCCAGCAGCACAAATATAGCCAAAAACATTCAGTACTTC.

This chain links TRBV30 with TRBJ1-1; TRBD1 might be the D (5 bases). In germline, CDR1 is GTSNPN, CDR2 SVGIG (reference sequence). V was pared by 0 bases and J by 1 base, with 15 bases between. The CDR3 runs to 16 residues. This CDR3 reads CAWSVGLGGQNTEAFF. The DNA of the CDR3 is TGTGCCTGGAGTGTGGGATTGGGGGGTCAGAACACTGAAGCTTTCTTT.

This clone was seen just once. CDR3 DNA: TGCAGCGTTGCCAGGGGAGCCGGGGAGCTGTTTTTT. Its protein product is CSVARGAGELFF. V is TRBV29-1 and J is TRBJ2-2; tentatively, D is TRBD1 (6 bases). The CDR3 loop spans 12 amino acids. The germline gives CDR1 SQVTM, CDR2 ANQGSEA. The V end was cut by 4 bases, the J end by 6 bases, with 9 bases between.

In its sample, this clone was seen once. The genes are TRBV7-8 and TRBJ2-3, with a weak D call TRBD2 (5 bases). This CDR3 spans 15 amino acids. The V gene's germline CDR1 is SGHVS and CDR2 FQNEAQ. V shed 5 bases and J shed 1 base, with 13 bases lying between them. CDR3 nucleotide sequence: TGTGCCAGCAGCCGCTCTAGCACTGGCACAGATACGCAGTATTTT. Residues: CASSRSSTGTDTQYF. The entire variable domain, with the rest obtained from reference TRBV7-8 and TRBJ2-3, is as follows: GAGVSQSPRYKVAKRGQDVALRCDPISGHVSLFWYQQALGQGPEFLTYFQNEAQLDKSGLPSDRFFAERPEGSVSTLKIQRTQQEDSAVYLCASSRSSTGTDTQYFGPGTRLTVL.

The V call is TRBV7-3, the J call TRBJ2-3; D may correspond to TRBD1 or TRBD2 (5 bases each). The germline CDR1 and CDR2 sequences are SGHTA and FQGTGA. Trimming took 5 bases from V and 4 from J, leaving 16 bases between them. This CDR3 has 15 residues. This CDR3 is CASSDPGTPPDTQYF. The CDR3 DNA is TGTGCCAGCAGCGACCCCGGGACCCCTCCAGATACGCAGTATTTT.

The CDR3 DNA sequence: TGTGCCAGCAGCTTAGTCGGAGAGCAGTACTTC. Its protein is CASSLVGEQYF. The chain has TRBV7-9 and TRBJ2-7; D is uncertain. In germline, CDR1 is SEHNR, CDR2 FQNEAQ (reference sequence). The V end lost 1 base, the J end lost 7 bases, and 5 bases lay between the germline ends. The CDR3 is made up of 11 amino acids.